Below, 4 T cell receptor beta chains from the same sample are listed, as sequenced in a study of T cell responses to AZD1222 COVID-19 vaccine. This table comes from immunoSEQ multiplex PCR, and its TCRdb copy is limited to in-frame clones, with some not included. This table holds about 120,000 clones, 90% found once. Sequenced material: peripheral blood, taken on day 0 of AZD1222 vaccination. The origin of the receptors is an adult in good health.

This clone was picked up a small number of times. The rearrangement joins TRBV7-6 to TRBJ2-5, with D perhaps TRBD2 (5 bases). V was trimmed by 6 bases and J by 2 bases, leaving 16 bases between them. The CDR3 covers 15 residues. In germline, CDR1 is SGHVS, CDR2 FNYEAQ. The CDR3 loop reads CASRRGSDFQETQYF. Here the CDR3 DNA reads TGTGCCAGCAGACGGGGATCGGACTTTCAAGAGACCCAGTACTTC.

The rearrangement uses TRBV14 and TRBJ2-1; D is undetermined. This CDR3 is built from 11 residues. V was clipped by 0 bases and J by 8 bases, with 2 bases between them. CDR1 and CDR2 from the germline V gene are SGHDN and FVKESK. This chain's CDR3 is CASSQEYEQFF. DNA of the CDR3: TGTGCCAGCAGCCAAGAGTATGAGCAGTTCTTC.

The chain has TRBV5-1 and TRBJ2-7, with D tentatively TRBD2 (5 bases). From germline, CDR1 is SGHRS and CDR2 YFSETQ. This CDR3 spans 14 amino acids. The V end lost 1 base, the J end lost 3 bases, and 11 bases lay between the germline ends. This CDR3 reads CASSLLVGDYEQYF. DNA for the CDR3: TGCGCCAGCAGCTTGTTGGTCGGGGACTACGAGCAGTACTTC.

The chain carries TRBV6-6 and TRBJ1-5; unclear D gene. V lost 2 bases to trimming and J lost 10 bases, with 18 bases between them. CDR3 length equals 15 residues. Germline CDR1 is MNHNY and CDR2 is SVGAGI (reference sequence). CDR3 bases: TGTGCCAGCAGTTACAAGACCGCCCAAGCGAATCCCCAGCATTTT. This sequence encodes CASSYKTAQANPQHF.